This is a list of T cell receptor beta chains from one sample in a study of T-cell memory formation after mild COVID-19. TCRdb fed the 5' RACE reads into MiXCR, producing one record per CDR3 protein. The sample has hundreds of thousands of distinct CDR3 sequences; 17% are singletons. Input material: PBMCs or a T cell subset sorted from them (not recorded which). The receptors were gathered from an adult woman who had mild COVID-19 (a few samples of this study predate the infection). Cell type and time point are not known. CDR3s include the opening cysteine and the closing phenylalanine or tryptophan. The size entry is marked missing in some rows and otherwise reads once, few, many or a size class.

v_call,clone_size,cdr3_aa
TRBV7-9,few,CASSLTDRVNEQFF
TRBV9,-,CASSVERGGVETQYF
TRBV20-1,-,CSASRGPVNTEAFF
TRBV12-5,-,CASGLGTEVSYEQYF
TRBV20-1,-,CSADRDLASYNEQFF
TRBV7-9,few,CASSLEGPLSDTQYF
TRBV6-1,-,CASSTVTYRGTF
TRBV7-9,-,CASSAPDRGSGDIQYF
TRBV2,-,CASRDSYNEQFF
TRBV20-1,few,CSARDSKTSGTYEQYF
TRBV7-9,-,CASSLVESGLEQFF
TRBV4-1,-,CASSLYLLDSMNTEAFF
TRBV4-2,many,CASSQDLQGGGEKLFF
TRBV2,-,CASSPRTSSPGELFF
TRBV20-1,few,CSARGPNTEAFF
TRBV20-1,few,CSARDRSGEAYEQYF
TRBV4-1,-,CASSQELGGHEQYF
TRBV14,-,CASSQLLGLARNNEQFF
TRBV7-3,-,CASSNQGGPYNEQFF
TRBV19,-,CASSIPRTDTQYF
TRBV5-5,-,CASSSDRRRAFF
TRBV29-1,-,CRVDRGGGYTF